The T cell receptor (beta chain) under discussion was sequenced for a study of blood T cells in healthy people across ages. The germline V and J ends were trimmed by 3 bases and 4 bases, with 15 bases remaining between them. CDR1 is MDHEN, CDR2 SYDVKM, per germline. The CDR3 sequence is 15 residues long. Study conclusions and caveats: Naive CD4+ cell counts and diversity both ran higher in long-lived than in aged donors.

About this clonotype: Its antigen is undetermined.

Alongside a J-beta primer mix, a sample-barcoded 5' primer served in a second PCR lasting about 7 to 11 cycles. From the 5' RACE reads, TCRdb called clonotypes with MiXCR, one entry per CDR3 protein. The sample has some 890,000 distinct CDR3 sequences; almost 30% are singletons. The sample also formed part of further work on T cells of mothers and their children. From that paper: Once extracted, all RNA went into cDNA synthesis at about 1.4 ug per 15 ul. Related mother-child pairs showed slightly, non-significantly higher overlap than unrelated pairs.

This chain joins TRBV28 and TRBJ1-1; unclear D gene. The material sequenced was blood. This clonotype was obtained from a woman in her forties in good health. CDR3 sequence: CASSLRSGLATEAFF. CDR3 bases: TGTGCCAGCAGTTTGCGGTCCGGTCTGGCCACTGAAGCTTTCTTT. The whole variable domain, filled in from reference TRBV28 and TRBJ1-1, reads DVKVTQSSRYLVKRTGEKVFLECVQDMDHENMFWYRQDPGLGLRLIYFSYDVKMKEKGDIPEGYSVSREKKERFSLILESASTNQTSMYLCASSLRSGLATEAFFGQGTRLTVV.